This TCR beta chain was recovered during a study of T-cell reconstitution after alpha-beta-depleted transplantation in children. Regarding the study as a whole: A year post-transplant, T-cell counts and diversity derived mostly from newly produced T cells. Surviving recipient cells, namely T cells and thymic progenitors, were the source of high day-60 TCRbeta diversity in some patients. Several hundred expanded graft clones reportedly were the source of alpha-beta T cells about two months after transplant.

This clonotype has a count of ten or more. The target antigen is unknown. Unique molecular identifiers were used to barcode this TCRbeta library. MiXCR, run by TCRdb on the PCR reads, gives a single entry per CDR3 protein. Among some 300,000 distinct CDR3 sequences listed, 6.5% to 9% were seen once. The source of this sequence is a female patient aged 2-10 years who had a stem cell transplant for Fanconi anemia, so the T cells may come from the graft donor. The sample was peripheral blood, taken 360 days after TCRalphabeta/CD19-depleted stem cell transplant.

CDR3 residues: CASSHAAGEQYF. In DNA, the CDR3 is TGTGCCAGCAGCCATGCCGCGGGCGAGCAGTACTTC. V gene TRBV3-1 combines with J gene TRBJ2-7, with D possibly being TRBD2 (5 bases). Germline V gene data show CDR1 as LGHDT and CDR2 as YNNKEL (reference sequence). The V and J ends lost 3 bases and 6 bases respectively, with 9 bases between them. The length of the CDR3 is 12 residues.